The sequence of this TCR beta chain was determined in a study of vaccination and CD4 T cells after COVID-19 (dated by TCRdb to 2022 to 2024). Describing the broader study: Convalescent patients had a positive SARS-CoV-2 result on nasal swab PCR, and of these patients, nine had mild disease and one had severe disease. Post-vaccine blood samples were collected a median of about 11 weeks after the second vaccine dose, ranging from roughly 12 to 250 days. Participants got two doses of the Pfizer-BioNTech BNT162b2 vaccine (n=8) or two doses of the Moderna mRNA-1273 vaccine (n=2). The spike-specific CD4+ TCR repertoire was compared before and after mRNA vaccination in over nine COVID-19 convalescent patients and a few infection-naive healthy vaccine recipients. The convalescent cohort comprised six males and four females, including two Hispanic individuals, seven Caucasians, two Asians and one multiracial person. Post-COVID blood samples from convalescent patients were collected a median of 101 days after diagnosis, with a range of about 35 to 180 days. Overlapping spike peptide pools from SARS-CoV-2 and from the common cold coronaviruses HCoV-NL63, HCoV-OC43 and HCoV-229E were used as culture stimuli. In control cultures, a CEFX viral epitope pool was used as positive control, an HIV-1 Nef peptide pool was used as negative control, or no peptide was added.

This clonotype came up a few times. The specificity of this receptor is unknown. No much larger clonotype is one base removed from it; base qualities were not supplied. In light of the paper, this sample's treatment or condition label describes: roughly nine-day PBMC culture with coronavirus spike peptide pools or control peptides (ViraFEST assay). The ViraFEST assay was used in the study, in which antigen-specific T cells were expanded with peptide pools and expanded clonotypes were subsequently identified by TCR sequencing. Positive SARS-CoV-2 PCR tests in the convalescent patients dated from March to December 2020, before Alpha, Beta and Delta variants emerged in the United States. PBMCs were cultured at about 2 million per well in IMDM supplemented with approximately 5% human AB serum and 8 to 10 IU/ml IL-2, with roughly 10 ug/ml peptide pools added. Half of the culture medium was replaced with fresh IL-2-containing medium on days 3 and 7. After 10 days of culture, CD4+ T cells were isolated by negative selection with the EasySep CD4+ T cell isolation kit. PBMCs were separated from whole blood using Ficoll-Paque Plus gradient centrifugation and then either used fresh or cryopreserved at -140C. Triplicate wells were generally used for each culture condition.

The library was obtained by PCR. DNA from cultured CD4+ T cells underwent TCR sequencing with the Oncomine TCR Beta short-read assay at the Johns Hopkins FTIC core. The QIAamp micro DNA kit was used to extract genomic DNA from the cultured CD4+ T cells. Oncomine TCR Beta libraries made from cultured CD4+ T cells were pooled using unique dual indexes and sequenced on an Illumina iSeq 100. On the authors' methods: Non-productive sequences were filtered out, and CDR3s that did not start with C, did not end with F or W, or were shorter than 7 amino acids were discarded. Antigen-specific clonotypes were identified using the MANAFEST web application through comparison of peptide-stimulated wells with reference and other culture wells. An FDR below 0.05, an odds ratio above 5, and a productive frequency above 0.1% in at least two of three replicate wells were required for clones to be considered positive. Cross-reactive clonotypes were defined as significantly expanded in both SARS-CoV-2 spike wells and at least one common cold coronavirus spike condition. Using R version 3.6.1, CDR3 homology was evaluated through Levenshtein distances (stringdist) along with unrooted phylogenetic trees (ape). TCRdb ran its own pipeline on the public reads, namely fastp trimming at Q25 and MiXCR clone calling, and kept in-frame beta chains. Every distinct CDR3 protein forms one entry, paired with its most common genes and DNA. What appears here as the V and J calls and clone size reflects TCRdb's work, not the paper's. For this sample there are about 11,000 distinct CDR3 sequences; 73% appear just once. Less than 9% of the sample belongs to the ten largest clones.

From the germline V gene (reference sequence), CDR1 is DFQATT and CDR2 is SNEGSKA. Measured from the cysteine to the phenylalanine, the CDR3 is 12 residues long. This entry keeps only the CDR3 DNA: 36 bases, framed from base 1. Trimming at the junction amounts to 6 bases on V and 0 bases on J, and the germline ends lie 8 bases apart. Study-wide findings and limitations: Of the vaccine-specific clones found in convalescent patients, nearly all (304 of 307) were mono-reactive for SARS-CoV-2 spike instead of being cross-reactive with common cold coronaviruses. In convalescent patients, a median roughly 88% of post-vaccine SARS-CoV-2-reactive clones were detected only after vaccination, suggesting vaccine-specific priming. Although the median number of SARS-CoV-2-reactive clonotypes went up from roughly 22 after infection to some 40 after vaccination, the increase was not significant. Relatively few convalescent patients were included in the study, and early timepoints after natural infection were not analyzed.

The TCR comes from a human donor who had recovered from COVID-19. The V and J genes are TRBV20-1 and TRBJ1-1, and TRBD1 may be the D gene, going by 6 matching bases. The specimen was CD4+ T cells from blood, cultured in vitro. The nucleotide sequence is TGCAGTGCCAGGACAGTGAACACTGAAGCTTTCTTT. It encodes CSARTVNTEAFF.